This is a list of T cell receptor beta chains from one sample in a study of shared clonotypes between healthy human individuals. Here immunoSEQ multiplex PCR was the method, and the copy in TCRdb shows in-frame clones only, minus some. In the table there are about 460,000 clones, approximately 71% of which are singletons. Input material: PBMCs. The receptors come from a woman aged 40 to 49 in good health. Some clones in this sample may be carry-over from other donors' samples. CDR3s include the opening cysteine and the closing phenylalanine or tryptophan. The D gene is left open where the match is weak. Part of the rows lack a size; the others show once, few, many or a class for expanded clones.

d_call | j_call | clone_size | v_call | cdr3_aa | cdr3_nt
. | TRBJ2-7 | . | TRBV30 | CAWDPGAPYEQYF | TGTGCCTGGGACCCCGGGGCGCCCTACGAGCAGTACTTC
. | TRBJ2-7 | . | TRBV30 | CAWGEGRDYEQYF | TGTGCCTGGGGAGAGGGCAGGGATTACGAGCAGTACTTC
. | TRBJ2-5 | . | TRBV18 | CASSPTLGPGETQYF | TGTGCCAGCTCACCGACGCTTGGACCGGGAGAGACCCAGTACTTC
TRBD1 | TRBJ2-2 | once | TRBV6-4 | CASSDQGATGELFF | TGTGCCAGCAGTGATCAGGGGGCCACCGGGGAGCTGTTTTTT
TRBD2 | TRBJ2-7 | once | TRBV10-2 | CASSSGSTYEQYF | TGCGCCAGCAGTAGCGGGAGTACATACGAGCAGTACTTC
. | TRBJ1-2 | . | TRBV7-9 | CASSYAGGSGYTF | TGTGCCAGCAGCTACGCGGGGGGCTCTGGCTACACCTTC
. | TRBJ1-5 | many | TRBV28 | CASSPRTGASNQPQHF | TGTGCCAGCAGTCCCCGGACGGGGGCCTCCAATCAGCCCCAGCATTTT
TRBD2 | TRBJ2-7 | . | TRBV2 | CASRVLAESSYEQYF | TGTGCCAGCAGGGTACTAGCGGAGAGCTCCTACGAGCAGTACTTC
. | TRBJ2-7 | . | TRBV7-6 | CASSPRDSSHYEQYF | TGTGCCAGCAGCCCCCGGGACTCCTCACACTACGAGCAGTACTTC
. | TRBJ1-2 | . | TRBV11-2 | CASSFNGAGYTF | TGTGCCAGCAGCTTTAACGGGGCTGGCTACACCTTC
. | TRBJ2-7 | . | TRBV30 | CAWSALGGGPREQYF | TGTGCCTGGAGTGCCCTGGGGGGGGGCCCTCGGGAGCAGTACTTC
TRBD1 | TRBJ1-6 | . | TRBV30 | CAWSGGTGRSYNSPLHF | TGTGCCTGGAGTGGGGGGACAGGGAGGTCCTATAATTCACCCCTCCACTTT
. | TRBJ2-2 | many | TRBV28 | CASRPMGIGELFF | TGTGCCAGCCGACCGATGGGGATCGGGGAGCTGTTTTTT
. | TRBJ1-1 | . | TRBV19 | CASSTLPNTEAFF | TGTGCCAGTAGCACTCTCCCAAACACTGAAGCTTTCTTT
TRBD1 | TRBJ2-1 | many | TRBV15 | CATSEDRGLGEQFF | TGTGCCACCAGCGAGGACAGGGGGCTTGGTGAGCAGTTCTTC
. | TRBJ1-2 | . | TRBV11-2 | CASSLAPGMVGYTF | TGTGCCAGCAGCTTAGCCCCAGGGATGGTTGGCTACACCTTC
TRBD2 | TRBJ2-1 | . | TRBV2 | CASRGSGRTSSYNEQFF | TGTGCCAGCAGAGGTAGCGGGAGAACGAGCTCCTACAATGAGCAGTTCTTC
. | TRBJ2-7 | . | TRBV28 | CASRYQQASYEQYF | TGTGCCAGCAGATATCAACAGGCCTCCTACGAGCAGTACTTC
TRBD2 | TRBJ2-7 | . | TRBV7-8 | CASSFLLLAGLEQYF | TGTGCCAGCAGCTTTTTGTTACTAGCGGGATTGGAGCAGTACTTC
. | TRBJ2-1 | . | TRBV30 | CAWSARVHEQFF | TGTGCCTGGAGTGCCAGGGTCCATGAGCAGTTCTTC
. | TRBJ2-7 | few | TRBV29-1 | CSVNPGAGFGEQYF | TGCAGCGTCAACCCCGGGGCGGGGTTTGGAGAGCAGTACTTC
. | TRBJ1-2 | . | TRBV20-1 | CSAQGNYGYTF | TGCAGTGCCCAGGGGAACTATGGCTACACCTTC
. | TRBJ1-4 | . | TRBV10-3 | CAISRGPATNEKLFF | TGTGCCATCAGTCGGGGGCCCGCAACTAATGAAAAACTGTTTTTT
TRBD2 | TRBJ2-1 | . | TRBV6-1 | CASTATSHNEQFF | TGTGCCAGCACGGCGACTAGCCACAATGAGCAGTTCTTC
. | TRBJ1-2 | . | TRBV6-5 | CASMDAGGYTF | TGTGCCAGCATGGATGCGGGCGGCTACACCTTC
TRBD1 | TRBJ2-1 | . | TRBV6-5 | CASSFRGTARLNEQFF | TGTGCCAGCAGTTTCCGAGGGACAGCAAGACTTAATGAGCAGTTCTTC
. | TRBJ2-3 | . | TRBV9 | CASSLESGTQYF | TGTGCCAGCAGCCTTGAATCGGGTACGCAGTATTTT
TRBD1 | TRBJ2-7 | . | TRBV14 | CASRTGGTYEQYF | TGTGCCAGCAGGACAGGGGGGACCTACGAGCAGTACTTC
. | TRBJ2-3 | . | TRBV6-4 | CASSTGTRGTDTQYF | TGTGCCAGCAGTACCGGGACAAGGGGCACAGATACGCAGTATTTT